The T cell receptor beta chain under discussion was sequenced for a study of CD8 T cells in ankylosing spondylitis. CDR3 length equals 15 residues. Deletions cut 3 bases from V and 7 bases from J, with 18 bases between. This clonotype was picked up a small number of times. Its matching antigen is unknown. Study-wide points: A number of the motif variants had already been described in reactive arthritis synovial fluid and blood.

TCRdb independently ran MiXCR on the 5' RACE reads; one entry per CDR3 protein. Counted here are under 250,000 distinct CDR3 sequences, roughly 32% occurring once; the ten biggest clones make up roughly 4%. The material sequenced was blood, either unsorted or a sorted T cell fraction (not recorded which). The receptor was derived from a male donor with ankylosing spondylitis or in good health (not recorded which). This chain connects TRBV12-3 or TRBV12-4 to TRBJ2-5; D unresolved. DNA for the CDR3: TGTGCCAGCAGTTTGGGCGGTCCCTCCAGAGGGACCCAGTACTTC. This codes for CASSLGGPSRGTQYF.